This TCR beta chain comes out of a study of blood T cells in healthy people across ages. Study outcomes and limitations: The recorded TCR beta diversity per million T cells decreased in a roughly linear manner with age.

The V end was cut by 5 bases, the J end by 3 bases, with 7 bases between. The CDR3 has 13 residues. Looked up from germline, CDR1 is SGHTA and CDR2 is FQGNSA. This clonotype has a single count. The antigen is not known. It was with a sample-barcoded 5' primer and a J-beta primer mix that a second PCR of roughly 6 to 11 cycles was run. Sequencing yielded, for each sample, at least 3 million paired-end reads carrying CDR3. Each CDR3 protein gets one entry after TCRdb re-called the 5' RACE reads with MiXCR. The repertoire holds around 1.7 million distinct CDR3 sequences, with approximately 28% as singletons.

This chain connects TRBV7-2 to TRBJ2-2; D not resolved. Sequencing was performed on blood. The clonotype was recovered from a woman aged 25 to 39 in good health. In DNA, the CDR3 is TGTGCCAGCAGCGCAGTGTACACCGGGGAGCTGTTTTTT. This encodes CASSAVYTGELFF. The variable domain in full, with the rest retrieved from reference TRBV7-2 and TRBJ2-2, is GAGVSQSPSNKVTEKGKDVELRCDPISGHTALYWYRQSLGQGLEFLIYFQGNSAPDKSGLPSDRFSAERTGGSVSTLTIQRTQQEDSAVYLCASSAVYTGELFFGEGSRLTVL.